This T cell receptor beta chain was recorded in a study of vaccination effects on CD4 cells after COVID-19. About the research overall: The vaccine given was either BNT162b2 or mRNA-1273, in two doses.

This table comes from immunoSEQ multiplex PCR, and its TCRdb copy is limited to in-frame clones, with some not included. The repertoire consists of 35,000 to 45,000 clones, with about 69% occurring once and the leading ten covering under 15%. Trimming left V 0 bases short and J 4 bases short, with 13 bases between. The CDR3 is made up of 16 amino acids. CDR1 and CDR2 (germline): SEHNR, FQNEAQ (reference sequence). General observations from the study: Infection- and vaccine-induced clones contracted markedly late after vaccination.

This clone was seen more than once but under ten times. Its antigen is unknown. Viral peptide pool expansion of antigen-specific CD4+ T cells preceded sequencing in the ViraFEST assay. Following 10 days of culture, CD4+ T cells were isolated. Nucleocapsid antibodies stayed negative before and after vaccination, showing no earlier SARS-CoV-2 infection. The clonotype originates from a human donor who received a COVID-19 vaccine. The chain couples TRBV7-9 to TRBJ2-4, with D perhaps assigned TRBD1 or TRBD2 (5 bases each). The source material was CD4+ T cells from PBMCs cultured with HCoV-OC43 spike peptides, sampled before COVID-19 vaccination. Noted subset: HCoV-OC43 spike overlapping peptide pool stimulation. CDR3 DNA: TGTGCCAGCAGCTTAGCTGGTGGGGACGGGAAAAACATTCAGTACTTC. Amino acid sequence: CASSLAGGDGKNIQYF.